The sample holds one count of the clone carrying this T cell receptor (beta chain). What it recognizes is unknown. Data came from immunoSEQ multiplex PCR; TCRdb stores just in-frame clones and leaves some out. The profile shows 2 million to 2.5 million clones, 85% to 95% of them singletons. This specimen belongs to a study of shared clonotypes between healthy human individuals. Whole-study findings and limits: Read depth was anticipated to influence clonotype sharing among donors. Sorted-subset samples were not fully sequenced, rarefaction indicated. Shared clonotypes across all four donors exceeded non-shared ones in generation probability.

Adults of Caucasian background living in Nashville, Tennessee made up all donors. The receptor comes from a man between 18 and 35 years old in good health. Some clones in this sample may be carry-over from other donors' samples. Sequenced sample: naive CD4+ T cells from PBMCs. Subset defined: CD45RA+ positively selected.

CDR3 nucleotide sequence: TGCGCCAGCGGCCTACTGGGCGGATCTTCCTACGAGCAGTACTTC. It encodes CASGLLGGSSYEQYF. This sequence joins TRBV5-1 and TRBJ2-7; the D is unclear. CDR3 length equals 15 residues. Trimming pared 7 bases from V and 1 base from J, leaving 18 bases between. From germline, CDR1 is SGHRS and CDR2 YFSETQ.